The 22 T cell receptor beta chains in this list originate from one sample, sequenced in a study of shared clonotypes between healthy human individuals. The protocol was immunoSEQ multiplex PCR, while the TCRdb copy is restricted to in-frame clones and leaves out a portion. The table shows a few million clones, with approximately 94% occurring only once. The sequenced material came from naive CD4+ T cells sorted from blood. Subset indicated: CD45RA+ positively selected. These receptors were obtained from a man aged 18 to 29 in good health.

The chain employs TRBV5-1 and TRBJ2-2; D ambiguous. Trimming removed 0 bases from V and 0 bases from J, with 9 bases in between. Germline CDR1 SGHRS, CDR2 YFSETQ. The length of the CDR3 is 16 residues. The CDR3 nucleotides read TGCGCCAGCAGCTTGGTATGGGTCGCGAACACCGGGGAGCTGTTTTTT. Protein product: CASSLVWVANTGELFF. Full variable domain (outside the CDR3, taken from reference TRBV5-1 and TRBJ2-2): KAGVTQTPRYLIKTRGQQVTLSCSPISGHRSVSWYQQTPGQGLQFLFEYFSETQRNKGNFPGRFSGRQFSNSRSEMNVSTLELGDSALYLCASSLVWVANTGELFFGEGSRLTVL.

This chain links TRBV2 with TRBJ1-4, with TRBD1 as a possible D gene (5 bases). Germline V lookup: CDR1 SNHLY, CDR2 FYNNEI. V lost 5 bases and J 8 bases, leaving 18 bases between the germline ends. There are 15 residues in the CDR3. CDR3 DNA sequence: TGTGCCAGCAGTAAGGACATCCCTAGGGGAGAAAAACTGTTTTTT. Its protein is CASSKDIPRGEKLFF.

The rearrangement joins TRBV5-1 to TRBJ2-1, with unresolved D. The germline V gene encodes CDR1 SGHRS and CDR2 YFSETQ. V was cut by 4 bases and J by 3 bases, with 17 bases left in between. This CDR3 has 16 residues. CDR3 protein: CASSTAMDLGYNEQFF. As DNA, the CDR3 is TGCGCCAGCAGCACCGCGATGGACCTTGGCTACAATGAGCAGTTCTTC.

This clone was seen once. The chain couples TRBV5-1 to TRBJ1-1; D not resolved. CDR1 and CDR2 from the germline V gene are SGHRS and YFSETQ. Trimming left V 0 bases short and J 3 bases short, with 6 bases between. This CDR3 is 13 amino acids long. CDR3 in DNA: TGCGCCAGCAGCTTGGGGGTGGACACTGAAGCTTTCTTT. Amino acids: CASSLGVDTEAFF.

This chain links TRBV7-2 with TRBJ2-7; the match to TRBD2 covers 9 bases. The trim removed 4 bases at V and 2 bases at J, leaving 3 bases unmatched. The CDR3 runs 14 residues. Germline V gene data show CDR1 as SGHTA and CDR2 as FQGNSA. In DNA form, the CDR3 reads TGTGCCAGCAGCTGGCTAGCGGGGCCCTACGAGCAGTACTTC. It specifies CASSWLAGPYEQYF.

This clone was recorded once. The V and J genes are TRBV6-5 and TRBJ1-6, with D unresolved. V was pared by 2 bases and J by 14 bases, with 10 bases between. This CDR3 is built from 12 residues. Per the germline V gene, CDR1 is MNHEY and CDR2 is SVGAGI. Written as DNA, the CDR3 is TGTGCCAGCAGTTACGATAATCGGTCCCTCCACTTT. This codes for CASSYDNRSLHF.

The J gene is TRBJ1-4, the V gene TRBV11-2; a weak D match, TRBD1 (6 bases). Germline CDR1 SGHAT, CDR2 FQNNGV. This CDR3 comprises 15 residues. Trimming removed 7 bases from V and 1 base from J, with 13 bases in between. CDR3 DNA: TGTGCCAGCACACCACAGGGACGAACTAATGAAAAACTGTTTTTT. This sequence encodes CASTPQGRTNEKLFF.

The chain combines TRBV11-2 with TRBJ2-3, with TRBD2 matching over 10 bases. Germline-derived CDR1 and CDR2 are SGHAT and FQNNGV. The junction had 9 bases not matched to a gene; V was cut back by 5 bases and J by 4 bases. The CDR3 runs to 16 residues. CDR3 in DNA: TGTGCCAGCAGCGAACCGGGACTAGCGTATGCAGATACGCAGTATTTT. Translated, it gives CASSEPGLAYADTQYF.

The chain uses TRBV30 and TRBJ2-1, with 8 nucleotides matching TRBD2. The CDR3 consists of 14 residues. V dropped 2 bases and J dropped 7; count of bases not matched to a gene: 7. Per germline, CDR1 GTSNPN and CDR2 SVGIG (reference sequence). The DNA of the CDR3 is TGTGCCTGGAGTCCAGGAGCTAGCGGGAATGAGCAGTTCTTC. Translating it yields CAWSPGASGNEQFF.

V usage is TRBV4-1 and J usage is TRBJ2-7; possibly TRBD2 for D (6 bases). CDR1 and CDR2 from the germline V gene are MGHRA and YSYEKL. The CDR3 totals 15 residues. Trimming stripped 3 bases from V and 5 bases from J, with 17 bases between. The CDR3 nucleotides read TGCGCCAGCAGCCACGGGGACTTCCGGAAGGACGAGCAGTACTTC. Its protein product is CASSHGDFRKDEQYF.

As to this clone: Other DNA sequences in the same sample also yield this CDR3. The chain is built from TRBV6-5 and TRBJ1-2; D perhaps matches TRBD1 (5 bases). The CDR3 is 14 residues long. Germline assignment: CDR1 MNHEY and CDR2 SVGAGI. Trimming took 0 bases from V and 2 from J, leaving 7 bases between them. CDR3: CASSYSGTNYGYTF. The CDR3 DNA reads as TGTGCCAGCAGTTACTCGGGGACCAACTATGGCTACACCTTC.

This clone has just a few counts. This chain uses TRBV5-4 with TRBJ1-6; a weak D match, TRBD1 (6 bases). V was shortened by 0 bases and J by 7 bases, with 8 bases between the two germline ends. CDR3 size: 14 residues. From germline, CDR1 is SGHNT and CDR2 YYREEE (reference sequence). CDR3 region: CASSLDRANSPLHF. CDR3 in DNA: TGTGCCAGCAGCTTGGACAGGGCGAATTCACCCCTCCACTTT.

A note on this clone: The sample has other DNA sequences that encode this CDR3 too. The gene calls are TRBV7-9 and TRBJ2-7; TRBD1 agrees at 11 bases. The length of the CDR3 is 14 residues. The germline V gene has CDR1 SEHNR and CDR2 FQNEAQ (reference sequence). J gave up 2 bases and V 3 bases, and 0 bases lay outside the gene matches. The CDR3 loop reads CASSLGQGAYEQYF. As DNA, the CDR3 is TGTGCCAGCAGCTTGGGACAGGGGGCCTACGAGCAGTACTTC.

CDR3 sequence (DNA): TGTGCCAGCAGCATAACAGGGAGTTCGCGGGGTGAGCAGTACTTC. This gives the protein CASSITGSSRGEQYF. The chain joins TRBV5-8 to TRBJ2-7; D possibly uses TRBD1 or TRBD2 (6 bases each). V was shortened by 4 bases and J by 7 bases, with 21 bases between the two germline ends. The CDR3 covers 15 residues. Germline CDR1 reads SGHTS; CDR2 reads YDEGEE.

The chain combines TRBV30 with TRBJ1-2; D possibly corresponds to TRBD1 (5 bases). With 0 bases removed from V and 8 bases from J, the gap between germline ends came to 13 bases. Germline V gene data show CDR1 as GTSNPN and CDR2 as SVGIG (reference sequence). The CDR3 runs 13 residues. The CDR3 reads CAWSVRDSGGYTF. CDR3 nucleotide sequence: TGTGCCTGGAGTGTAAGGGACTCGGGGGGCTACACCTTC.

This clone has a single count. This chain connects TRBV30 to TRBJ2-2; D is unclear. Trimming stripped 3 bases from V and 5 bases from J, with 13 bases between. Germline assignment: CDR1 GTSNPN and CDR2 SVGIG (reference sequence). The CDR3 contains 14 residues. The DNA of the CDR3 is TGTGCCTGGAGGATAGCCAGTAGTACCGGGGAGCTGTTTTTT. Protein: CAWRIASSTGELFF.

The gene calls are TRBV5-1 and TRBJ2-7; 7 bases map to TRBD1. Germline V CDR1 and CDR2: SGHRS, YFSETQ. The CDR3 is made up of 14 amino acids. J lost 2 bases, V lost 3 bases, and 5 bases had no gene match. The CDR3 DNA is TGCGCCAGCAGCTCGGACAGGCCCCCCTACGAGCAGTACTTC. Translating it yields CASSSDRPPYEQYF.

This chain uses TRBV10-1 with TRBJ1-5; no definite D call. CDR1 WNHNN and CDR2 SYGVQD come from the germline V gene (reference sequence). V lost 4 bases and J 3 bases, leaving 13 bases between the germline ends. The CDR3 sequence is 15 residues long. Here the CDR3 DNA reads TGCGCCAGCAGTGTTCGACTAAAACTCAATCAGCCCCAGCATTTT. Its protein product is CASSVRLKLNQPQHF.

On this clone: Other DNA sequences in this specimen translate into the identical CDR3. The chain employs TRBV5-1 and TRBJ2-2; D gene uncertain. Germline V lookup: CDR1 SGHRS, CDR2 YFSETQ. CDR3 length: 14 residues. Between the trimmed V and J ends, which lost 3 bases and 5 bases, there was a span of 11 bases. CDR3: CASSSGLETGELFF. CDR3 bases: TGCGCCAGCAGCTCCGGCCTAGAGACCGGGGAGCTGTTTTTT.

The V and J genes are TRBV15 and TRBJ1-5; D unclear. The CDR3 extends over 16 amino acids. Trimming took off 0 bases at V and 2 bases at J, with 11 bases between the two ends. Germline V gene data show CDR1 as LNHNV and CDR2 as YYDKDF (reference sequence). CDR3 DNA: TGTGCCACCAGCAGAGAGGAGGGCTTGGGCAATCAGCCCCAGCATTTT. This codes for CATSREEGLGNQPQHF.

This chain joins TRBV6-1 and TRBJ1-6, with D perhaps TRBD1 (5 bases). Trimming shortened V by 8 bases and J by 3 bases, and 11 bases separated the two germline ends. This CDR3 has 14 amino acids. CDR1 is MNHNS, CDR2 SASEGT, per germline. The CDR3 DNA follows: TGTGCCAGCTCAACGGGGGGCTATAATTCACCCCTCCACTTT. Its protein product is CASSTGGYNSPLHF.

This rearrangement joins TRBV5-1 to TRBJ1-1, with D possibly matching TRBD1 (5 bases). The CDR3 runs 17 residues. Trimming cost V 2 bases and J 0 bases, with 17 bases left between them. Germline values: CDR1 SGHRS, CDR2 YFSETQ. For the CDR3, the DNA is TGCGCCAGCAGCTTATCCCCTCAGGGCGGCGTGAACACTGAAGCTTTCTTT. Translating gives CASSLSPQGGVNTEAFF.